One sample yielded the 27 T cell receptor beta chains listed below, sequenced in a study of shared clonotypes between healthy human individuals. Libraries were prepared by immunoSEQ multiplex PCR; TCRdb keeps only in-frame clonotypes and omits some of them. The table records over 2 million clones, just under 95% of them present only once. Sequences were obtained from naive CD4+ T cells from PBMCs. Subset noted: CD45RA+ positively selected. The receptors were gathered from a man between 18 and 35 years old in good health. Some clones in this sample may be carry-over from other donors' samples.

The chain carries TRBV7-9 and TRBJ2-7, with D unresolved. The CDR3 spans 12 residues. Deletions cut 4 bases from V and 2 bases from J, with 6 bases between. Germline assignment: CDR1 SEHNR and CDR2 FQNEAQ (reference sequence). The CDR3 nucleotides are TGTGCCAGCAGCTCCGCCGCCTACGAGCAGTACTTC. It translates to CASSSAAYEQYF. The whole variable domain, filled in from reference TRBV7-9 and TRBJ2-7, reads DTGVSQNPRHKITKRGQNVTFRCDPISEHNRLYWYRQTLGQGPEFLTYFQNEAQLEKSRLLSDRFSAERPKGSFSTLEIQRTEQGDSAMYLCASSSAAYEQYFGPGTRLTVT.

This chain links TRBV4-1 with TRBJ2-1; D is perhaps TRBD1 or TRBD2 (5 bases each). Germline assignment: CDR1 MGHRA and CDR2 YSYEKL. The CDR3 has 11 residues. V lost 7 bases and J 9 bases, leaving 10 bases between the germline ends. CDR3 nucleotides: TGCGCCAGCATAAGTGGGGGTGAGCAGTTCTTC. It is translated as CASISGGEQFF.

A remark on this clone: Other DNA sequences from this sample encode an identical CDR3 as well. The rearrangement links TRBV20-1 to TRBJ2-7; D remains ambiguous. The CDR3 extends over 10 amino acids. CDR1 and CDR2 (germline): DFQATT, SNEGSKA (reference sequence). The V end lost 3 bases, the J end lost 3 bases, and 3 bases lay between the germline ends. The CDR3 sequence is CSARSYEQYF. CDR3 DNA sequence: TGCAGTGCTAGGAGCTACGAGCAGTACTTC.

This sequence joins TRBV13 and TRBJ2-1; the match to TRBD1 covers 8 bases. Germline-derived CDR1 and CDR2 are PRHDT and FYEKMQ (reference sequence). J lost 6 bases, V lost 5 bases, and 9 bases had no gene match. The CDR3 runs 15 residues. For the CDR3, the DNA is TGTGCCAGCAGCCCCGGACAGGGCCGGGGCAATGAGCAGTTCTTC. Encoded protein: CASSPGQGRGNEQFF.

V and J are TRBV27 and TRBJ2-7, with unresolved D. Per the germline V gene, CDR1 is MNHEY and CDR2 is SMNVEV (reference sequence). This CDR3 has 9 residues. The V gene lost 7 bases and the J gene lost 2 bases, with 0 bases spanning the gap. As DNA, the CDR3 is TGTGCCAGCACCTACGAGCAGTACTTC. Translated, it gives CASTYEQYF.

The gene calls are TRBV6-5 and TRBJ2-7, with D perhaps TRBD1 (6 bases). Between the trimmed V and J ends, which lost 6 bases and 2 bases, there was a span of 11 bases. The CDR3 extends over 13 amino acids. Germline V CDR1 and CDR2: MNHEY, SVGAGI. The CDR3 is CASRVGAAYEQYF. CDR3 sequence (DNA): TGTGCCAGCAGGGTGGGGGCCGCCTACGAGCAGTACTTC.

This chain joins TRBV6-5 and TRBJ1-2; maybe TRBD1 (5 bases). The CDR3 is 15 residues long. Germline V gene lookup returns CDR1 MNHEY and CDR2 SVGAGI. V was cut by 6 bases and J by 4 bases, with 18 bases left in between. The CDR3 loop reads CASRGTGLGSYGYTF. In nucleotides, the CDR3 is TGTGCCAGCAGGGGAACAGGATTAGGCTCCTATGGCTACACCTTC.

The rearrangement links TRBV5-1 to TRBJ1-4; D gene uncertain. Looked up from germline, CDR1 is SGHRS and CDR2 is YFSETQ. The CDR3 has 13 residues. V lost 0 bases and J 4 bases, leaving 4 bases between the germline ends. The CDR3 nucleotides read TGCGCCAGCAGCTTGGAATTTAATGAAAAACTGTTTTTT. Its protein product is CASSLEFNEKLFF.

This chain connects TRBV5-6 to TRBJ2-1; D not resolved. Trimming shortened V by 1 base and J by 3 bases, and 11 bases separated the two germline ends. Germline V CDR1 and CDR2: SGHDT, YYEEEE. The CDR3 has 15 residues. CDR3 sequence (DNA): TGTGCCAGCAGCTTGTATGGCAGCAACTACAATGAGCAGTTCTTC. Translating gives CASSLYGSNYNEQFF.

CDR3 in DNA: TGTGCTAGCTACGACCTGGAGTACTTC. Amino acid sequence: CASYDLEYF. The rearrangement joins TRBV12-5 to TRBJ2-7; no clear D gene. CDR3 length: 9 amino acids. CDR1 and CDR2 from the germline V gene are LGHNT and FRNRAP. Trimming took 9 bases from V and 11 from J, leaving 11 bases between them.

The CDR3 reads CATRTGEGKQYF. The DNA of the CDR3 is TGTGCCACCCGGACGGGGGAAGGGAAACAGTACTTC. The chain employs TRBV6-6 and TRBJ2-7; possible D gene TRBD2, 6 bases. With 10 bases removed from V and 10 bases from J, the gap between germline ends came to 20 bases. Germline CDR1 reads MNHNY; CDR2 reads SVGAGI (reference sequence). CDR3 length equals 12 residues.

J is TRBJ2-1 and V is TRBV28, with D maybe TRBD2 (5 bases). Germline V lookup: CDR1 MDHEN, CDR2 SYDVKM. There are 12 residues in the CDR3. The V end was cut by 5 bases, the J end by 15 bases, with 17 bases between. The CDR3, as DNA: TGTGCCAGCAGTGTAGTCGGCCGCGGAGGGTTCTTC. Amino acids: CASSVVGRGGFF.

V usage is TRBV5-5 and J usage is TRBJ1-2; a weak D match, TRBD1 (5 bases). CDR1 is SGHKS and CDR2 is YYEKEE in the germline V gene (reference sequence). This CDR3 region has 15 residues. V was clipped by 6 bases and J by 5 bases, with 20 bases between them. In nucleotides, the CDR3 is TGTGCCAGCACCTTCGGCGGGACGCTTGATTATGGCTACACCTTC. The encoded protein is CASTFGGTLDYGYTF.

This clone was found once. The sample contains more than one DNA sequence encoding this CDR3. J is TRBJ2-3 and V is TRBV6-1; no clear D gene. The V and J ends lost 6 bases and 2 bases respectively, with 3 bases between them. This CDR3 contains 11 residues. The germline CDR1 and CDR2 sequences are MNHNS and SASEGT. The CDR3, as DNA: TGTGCCAGCAGCCCCACAGATACGCAGTATTTT. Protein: CASSPTDTQYF.

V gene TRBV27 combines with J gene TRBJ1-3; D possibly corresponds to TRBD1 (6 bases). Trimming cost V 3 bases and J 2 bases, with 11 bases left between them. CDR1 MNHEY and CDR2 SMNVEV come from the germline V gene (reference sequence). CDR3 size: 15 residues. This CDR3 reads CASSFEGGPGNTIYF. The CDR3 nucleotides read TGTGCCAGCAGTTTTGAAGGGGGTCCTGGAAACACCATATATTTT.

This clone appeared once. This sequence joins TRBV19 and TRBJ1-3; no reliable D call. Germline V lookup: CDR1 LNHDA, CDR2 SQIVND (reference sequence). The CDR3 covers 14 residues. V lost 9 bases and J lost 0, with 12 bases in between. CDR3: CASRRQNSGNTIYF. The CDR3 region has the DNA TGTGCCAGCAGACGACAAAACTCTGGAAACACCATATATTTT.

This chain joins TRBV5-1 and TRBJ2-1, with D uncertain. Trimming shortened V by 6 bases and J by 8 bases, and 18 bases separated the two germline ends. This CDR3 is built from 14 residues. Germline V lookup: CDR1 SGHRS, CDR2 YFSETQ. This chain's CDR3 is CASIDNPALDEQFF. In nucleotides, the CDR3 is TGCGCCAGCATCGACAACCCCGCCCTGGATGAGCAGTTCTTC.

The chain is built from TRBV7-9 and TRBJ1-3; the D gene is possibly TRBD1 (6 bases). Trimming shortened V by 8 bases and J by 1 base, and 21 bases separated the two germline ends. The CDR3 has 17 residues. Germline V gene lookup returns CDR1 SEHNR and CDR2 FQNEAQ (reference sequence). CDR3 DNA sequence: TGTGCCAGCGGAGGTGGGGGCAGGATACCATCTGGAAACACCATATATTTT. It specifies CASGGGGRIPSGNTIYF.

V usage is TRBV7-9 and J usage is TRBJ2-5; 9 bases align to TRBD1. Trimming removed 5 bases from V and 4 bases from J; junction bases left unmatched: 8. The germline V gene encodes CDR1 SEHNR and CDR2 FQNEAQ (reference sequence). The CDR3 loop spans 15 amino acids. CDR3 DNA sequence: TGTGCCAGCAGCCTGCGGACAGGGGCGGGAGAGACCCAGTACTTC. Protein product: CASSLRTGAGETQYF.

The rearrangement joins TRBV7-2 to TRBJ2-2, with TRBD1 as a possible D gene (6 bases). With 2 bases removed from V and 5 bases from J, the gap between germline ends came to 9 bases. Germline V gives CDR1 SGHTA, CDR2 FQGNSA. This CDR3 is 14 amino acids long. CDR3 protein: CASSLFQGTGELFF. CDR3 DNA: TGTGCCAGCAGCTTATTTCAGGGGACCGGGGAGCTGTTTTTT.

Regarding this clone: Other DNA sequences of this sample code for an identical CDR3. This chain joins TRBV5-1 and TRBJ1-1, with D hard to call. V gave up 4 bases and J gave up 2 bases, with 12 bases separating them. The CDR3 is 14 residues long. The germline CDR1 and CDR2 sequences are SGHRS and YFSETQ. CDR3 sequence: CASSPTLGNTEAFF. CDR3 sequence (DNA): TGCGCCAGCAGCCCCACTTTGGGTAACACTGAAGCTTTCTTT.

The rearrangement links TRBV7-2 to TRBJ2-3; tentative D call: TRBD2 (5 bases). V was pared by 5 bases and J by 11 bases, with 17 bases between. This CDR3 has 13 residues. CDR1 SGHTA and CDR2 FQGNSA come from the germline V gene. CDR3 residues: CASSPTRVYRQYF. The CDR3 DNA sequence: TGTGCCAGCAGCCCAACTAGAGTCTATAGGCAGTATTTT.

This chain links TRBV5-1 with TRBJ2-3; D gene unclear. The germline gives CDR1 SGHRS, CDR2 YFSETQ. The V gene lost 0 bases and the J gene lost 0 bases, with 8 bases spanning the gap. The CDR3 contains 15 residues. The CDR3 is CASSLDGPSTDTQYF. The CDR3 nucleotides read TGCGCCAGCAGCTTGGACGGGCCTAGCACAGATACGCAGTATTTT.

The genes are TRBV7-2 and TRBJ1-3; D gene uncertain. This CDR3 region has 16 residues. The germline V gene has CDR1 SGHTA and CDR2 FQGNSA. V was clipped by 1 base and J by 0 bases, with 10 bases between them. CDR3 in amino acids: CASSLDDVGSGNTIYF. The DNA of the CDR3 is TGTGCCAGCAGCTTAGATGACGTTGGCTCTGGAAACACCATATATTTT.

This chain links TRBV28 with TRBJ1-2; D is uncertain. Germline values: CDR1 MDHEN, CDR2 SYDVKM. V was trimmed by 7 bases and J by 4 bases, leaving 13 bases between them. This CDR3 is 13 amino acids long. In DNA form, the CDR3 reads TGTGCCAGCACCCTGAATGCCGCCTATGGCTACACCTTC. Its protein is CASTLNAAYGYTF.

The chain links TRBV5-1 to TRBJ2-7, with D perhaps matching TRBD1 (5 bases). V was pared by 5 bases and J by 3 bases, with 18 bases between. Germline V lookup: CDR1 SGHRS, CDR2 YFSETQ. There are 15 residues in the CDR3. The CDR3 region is CASRGSDRIIYEQYF. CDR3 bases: TGCGCCAGCAGGGGATCTGACAGAATAATCTACGAGCAGTACTTC.

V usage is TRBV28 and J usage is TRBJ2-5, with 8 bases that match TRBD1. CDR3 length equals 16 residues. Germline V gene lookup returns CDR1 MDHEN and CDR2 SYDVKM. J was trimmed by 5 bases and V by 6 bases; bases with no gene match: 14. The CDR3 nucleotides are TGTGCCAGCAGGTCTAAACAGGGGGGAGCAAGCGAGACCCAGTACTTC. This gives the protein CASRSKQGGASETQYF.